The following is a T cell receptor (beta chain) sequence with its context. A multiplex PCR was run with 60 Vbeta primers and 13 Jbeta primers. Sequencing used immunoSEQ multiplex PCR; TCRdb keeps in-frame clones, though not all of them. The table lists 150,000 to 200,000 clones, 75% to 80% of them singletons. The germline gives CDR1 MNHNS, CDR2 SASEGT. The CDR3 length is 15 residues. With 7 bases clipped from V and 3 bases from J, the junction kept 8 bases outside the gene matches. The sample belongs to a study of cytomegalovirus exposure and HLA in healthy donors. Despite likely unrecorded immune exposures, the donors were nominally healthy at the time of sampling.

Sequences were obtained from PBMCs. This sequence was found in a woman in her thirties or forties in good health and CMV-seronegative. The gene calls are TRBV6-1 and TRBJ2-4, with 8 nucleotides matching TRBD1. The CDR3 here is CASNMQGASKNIQYF. The CDR3 region has the DNA TGTGCCAGCAATATGCAGGGGGCTAGCAAAAACATTCAGTACTTC.